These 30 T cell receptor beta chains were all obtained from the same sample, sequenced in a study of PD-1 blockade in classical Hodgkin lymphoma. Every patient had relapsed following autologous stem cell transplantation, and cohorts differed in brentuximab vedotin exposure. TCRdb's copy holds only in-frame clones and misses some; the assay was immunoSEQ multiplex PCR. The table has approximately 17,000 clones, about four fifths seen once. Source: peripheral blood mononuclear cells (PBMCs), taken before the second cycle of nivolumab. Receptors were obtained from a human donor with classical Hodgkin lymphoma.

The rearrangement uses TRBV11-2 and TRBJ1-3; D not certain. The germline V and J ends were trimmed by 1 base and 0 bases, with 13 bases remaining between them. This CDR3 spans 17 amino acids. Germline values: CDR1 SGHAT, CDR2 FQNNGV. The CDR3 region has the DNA TGTGCCAGCAGCTTAGTCTTTGGACTGAACTCTGGAAACACCATATATTTT. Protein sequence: CASSLVFGLNSGNTIYF.

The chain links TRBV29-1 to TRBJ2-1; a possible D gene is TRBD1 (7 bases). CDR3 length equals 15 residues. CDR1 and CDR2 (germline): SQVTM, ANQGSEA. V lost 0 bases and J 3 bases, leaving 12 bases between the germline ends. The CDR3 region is CSVEDIQGGYNEQFF. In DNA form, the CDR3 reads TGCAGCGTTGAAGATATCCAGGGGGGCTACAATGAGCAGTTCTTC.

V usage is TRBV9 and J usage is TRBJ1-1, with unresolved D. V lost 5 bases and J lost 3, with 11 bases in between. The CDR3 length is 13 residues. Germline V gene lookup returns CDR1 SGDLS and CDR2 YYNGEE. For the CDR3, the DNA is TGTGCCAGCAGTGCATTCTGGGACACTGAAGCTTTCTTT. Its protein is CASSAFWDTEAFF.

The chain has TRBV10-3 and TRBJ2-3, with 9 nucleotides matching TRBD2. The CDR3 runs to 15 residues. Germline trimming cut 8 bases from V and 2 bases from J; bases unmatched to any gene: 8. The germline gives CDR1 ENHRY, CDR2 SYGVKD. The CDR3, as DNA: TGTGCCATCGGAGGGCGGGGGGGTGACACAGATACGCAGTATTTT. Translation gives CAIGGRGGDTDTQYF.

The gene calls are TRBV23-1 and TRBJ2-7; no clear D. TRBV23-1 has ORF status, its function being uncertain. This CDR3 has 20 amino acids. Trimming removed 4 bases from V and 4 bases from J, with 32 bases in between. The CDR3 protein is CASSPNNFPPFASLVYEQYF. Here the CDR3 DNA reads TGCGCCAGCAGTCCCAATAATTTTCCCCCGTTTGCGTCCTTGGTTTACGAGCAGTACTTC.

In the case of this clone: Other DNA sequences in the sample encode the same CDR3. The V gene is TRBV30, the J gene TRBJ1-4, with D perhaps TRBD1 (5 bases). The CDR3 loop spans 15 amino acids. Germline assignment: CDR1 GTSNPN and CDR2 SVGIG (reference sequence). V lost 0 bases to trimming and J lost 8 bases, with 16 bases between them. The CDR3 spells CAWSVRGEGLEKLFF. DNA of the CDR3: TGTGCCTGGAGTGTACGAGGGGAAGGCCTCGAAAAACTGTTTTTT.

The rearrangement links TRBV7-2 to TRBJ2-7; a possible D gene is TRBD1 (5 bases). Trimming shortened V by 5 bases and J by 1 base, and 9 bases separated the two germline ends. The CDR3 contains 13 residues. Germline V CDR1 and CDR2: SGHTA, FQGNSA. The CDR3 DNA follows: TGTGCCAGCAGCGCTTCAGGGTCCTACGAGCAGTACTTC. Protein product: CASSASGSYEQYF.

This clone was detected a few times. CDR3 residues: CASSELPQGSPGLDTQYF. The DNA of the CDR3 is TGTGCCAGCAGTGAACTTCCACAGGGGTCGCCCGGGTTGGATACGCAGTATTTT. The chain employs TRBV6-1 and TRBJ2-3, with 7 bases lining up with TRBD1. V was clipped by 2 bases and J by 6 bases; unmatched bases: 17. The CDR3 extends over 18 amino acids. Per the germline V gene, CDR1 is MNHNS and CDR2 is SASEGT.

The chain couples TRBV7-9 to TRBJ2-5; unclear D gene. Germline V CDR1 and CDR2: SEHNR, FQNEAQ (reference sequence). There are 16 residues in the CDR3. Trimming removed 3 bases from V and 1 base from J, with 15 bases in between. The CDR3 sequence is CASSFNTKAAQETQYF. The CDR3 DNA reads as TGTGCCAGCAGCTTTAATACGAAGGCAGCCCAAGAGACCCAGTACTTC.

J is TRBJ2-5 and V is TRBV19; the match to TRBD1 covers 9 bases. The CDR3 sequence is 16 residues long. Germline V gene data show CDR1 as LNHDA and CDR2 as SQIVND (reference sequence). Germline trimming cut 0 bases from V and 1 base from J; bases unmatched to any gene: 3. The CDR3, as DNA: TGTGCCAGTAGTATAGATTGGGACAGGGTCCAAGAGACCCAGTACTTC. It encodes CASSIDWDRVQETQYF.

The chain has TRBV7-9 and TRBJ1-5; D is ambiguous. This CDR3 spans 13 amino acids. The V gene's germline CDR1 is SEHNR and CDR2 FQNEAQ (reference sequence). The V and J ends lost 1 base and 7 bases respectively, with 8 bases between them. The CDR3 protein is CASSLGSGQPQHF. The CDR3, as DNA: TGTGCCAGCAGCTTAGGGTCCGGGCAGCCCCAGCATTTT.

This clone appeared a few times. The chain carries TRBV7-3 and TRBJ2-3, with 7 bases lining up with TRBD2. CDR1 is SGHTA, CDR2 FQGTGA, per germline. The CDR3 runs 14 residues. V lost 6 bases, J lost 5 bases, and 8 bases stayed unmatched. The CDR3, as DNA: TGTGCCAGCAGTACGGGCGGGGGAAGAGATACGCAGTATTTT. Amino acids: CASSTGGGRDTQYF.

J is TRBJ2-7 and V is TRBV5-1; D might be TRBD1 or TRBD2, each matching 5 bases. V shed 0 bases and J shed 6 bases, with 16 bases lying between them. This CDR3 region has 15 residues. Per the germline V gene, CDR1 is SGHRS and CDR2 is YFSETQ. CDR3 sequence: CASSLVGPTKGEQYF. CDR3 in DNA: TGCGCCAGCAGCTTGGTGGGACCCACGAAGGGCGAGCAGTACTTC.

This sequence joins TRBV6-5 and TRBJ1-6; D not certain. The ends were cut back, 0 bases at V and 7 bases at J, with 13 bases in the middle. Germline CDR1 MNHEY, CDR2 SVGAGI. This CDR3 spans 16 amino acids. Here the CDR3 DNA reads TGTGCCAGCAGTTACTCCACTCCCCTATCGAATTCACCCCTCCACTTT. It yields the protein CASSYSTPLSNSPLHF.

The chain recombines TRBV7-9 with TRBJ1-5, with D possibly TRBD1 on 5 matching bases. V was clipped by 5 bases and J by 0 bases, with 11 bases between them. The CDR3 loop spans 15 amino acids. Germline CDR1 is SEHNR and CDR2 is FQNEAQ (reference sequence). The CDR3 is CASSAGTDSNQPQHF. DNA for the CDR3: TGTGCCAGCAGCGCTGGGACGGATAGCAATCAGCCCCAGCATTTT.

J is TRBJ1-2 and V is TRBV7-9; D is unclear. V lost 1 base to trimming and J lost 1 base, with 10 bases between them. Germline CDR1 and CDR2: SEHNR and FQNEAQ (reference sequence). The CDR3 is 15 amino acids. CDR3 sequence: CASSLEIPVNYGYTF. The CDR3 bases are TGTGCCAGCAGCTTAGAGATCCCAGTTAACTATGGCTACACCTTC.

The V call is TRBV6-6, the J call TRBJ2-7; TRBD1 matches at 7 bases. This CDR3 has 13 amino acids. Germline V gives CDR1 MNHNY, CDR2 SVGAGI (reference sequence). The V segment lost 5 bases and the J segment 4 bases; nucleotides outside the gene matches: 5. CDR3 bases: TGTGCCAGCAGTGTGACAGGGAGTTACGAGCAGTACTTC. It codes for CASSVTGSYEQYF.

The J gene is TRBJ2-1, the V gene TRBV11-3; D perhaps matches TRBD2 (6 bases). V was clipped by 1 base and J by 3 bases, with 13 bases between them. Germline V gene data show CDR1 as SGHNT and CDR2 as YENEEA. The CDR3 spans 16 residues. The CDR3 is CASSLGLGGSYNEQFF. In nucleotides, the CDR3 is TGTGCCAGCAGCTTAGGGCTTGGGGGGAGCTACAATGAGCAGTTCTTC.

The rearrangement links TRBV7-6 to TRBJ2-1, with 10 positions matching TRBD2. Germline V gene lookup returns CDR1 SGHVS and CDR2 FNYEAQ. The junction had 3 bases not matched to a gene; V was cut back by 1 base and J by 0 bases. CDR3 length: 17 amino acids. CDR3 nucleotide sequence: TGTGCCAGCAGCTTAGGGGTAGCGGGGGGCTCCTACAATGAGCAGTTCTTC. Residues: CASSLGVAGGSYNEQFF.

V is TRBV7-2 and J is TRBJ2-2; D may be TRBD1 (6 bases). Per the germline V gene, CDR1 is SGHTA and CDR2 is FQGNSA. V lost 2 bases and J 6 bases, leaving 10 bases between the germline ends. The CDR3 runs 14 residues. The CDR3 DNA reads TGTGCCAGCAGCTTATTTTCAGGGGCCGGGGAGCTGTTTTTT. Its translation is CASSLFSGAGELFF.

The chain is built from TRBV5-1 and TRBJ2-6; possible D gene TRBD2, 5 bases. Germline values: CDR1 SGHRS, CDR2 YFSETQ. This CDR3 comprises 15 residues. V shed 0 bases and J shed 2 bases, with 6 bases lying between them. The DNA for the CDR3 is TGCGCCAGCAGCTTGGGGGGAGCTGGGGCCAACGTCCTGACTTTC. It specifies CASSLGGAGANVLTF.

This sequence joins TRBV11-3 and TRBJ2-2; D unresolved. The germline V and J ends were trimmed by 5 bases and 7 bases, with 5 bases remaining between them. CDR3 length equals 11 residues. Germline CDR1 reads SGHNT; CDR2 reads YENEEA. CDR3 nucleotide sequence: TGTGCCAGCAGCGGTAGCGGGGAGCTGTTTTTT. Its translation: CASSGSGELFF.

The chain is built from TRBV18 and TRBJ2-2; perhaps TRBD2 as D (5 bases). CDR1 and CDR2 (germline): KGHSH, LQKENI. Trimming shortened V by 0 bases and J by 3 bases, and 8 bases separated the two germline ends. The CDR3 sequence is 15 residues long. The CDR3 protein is CASSPPPGDTGELFF. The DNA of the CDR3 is TGTGCCAGCTCACCACCGCCCGGGGACACCGGGGAGCTGTTTTTT.

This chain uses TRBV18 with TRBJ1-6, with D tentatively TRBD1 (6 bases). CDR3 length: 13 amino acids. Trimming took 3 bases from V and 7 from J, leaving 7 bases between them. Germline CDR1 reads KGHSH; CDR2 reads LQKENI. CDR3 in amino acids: CASSPGTNSPLHF. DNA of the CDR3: TGTGCCAGCTCACCTGGGACAAATTCACCCCTCCACTTT.

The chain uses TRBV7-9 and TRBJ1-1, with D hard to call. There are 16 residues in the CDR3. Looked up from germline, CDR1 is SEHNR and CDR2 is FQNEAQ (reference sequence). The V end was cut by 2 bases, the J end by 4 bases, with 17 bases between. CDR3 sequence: CASSLKDLRSPTEAFF. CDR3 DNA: TGTGCCAGCAGCTTAAAGGACCTAAGATCCCCCACTGAAGCTTTCTTT.

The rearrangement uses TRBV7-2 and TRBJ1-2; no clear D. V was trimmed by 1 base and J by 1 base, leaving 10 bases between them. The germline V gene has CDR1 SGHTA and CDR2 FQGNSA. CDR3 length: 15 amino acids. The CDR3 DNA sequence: TGTGCCAGCAGCTTAGAGATCCCAGTTAACTATGGCTACACCTTC. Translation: CASSLEIPVNYGYTF.

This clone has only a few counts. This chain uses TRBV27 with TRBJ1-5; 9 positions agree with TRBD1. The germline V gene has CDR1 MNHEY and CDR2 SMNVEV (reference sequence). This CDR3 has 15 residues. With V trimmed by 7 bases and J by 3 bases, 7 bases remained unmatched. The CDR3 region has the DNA TGTGCCAGCACCGCAGGGACAGGGAACAATCAGCCCCAGCATTTT. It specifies CASTAGTGNNQPQHF.

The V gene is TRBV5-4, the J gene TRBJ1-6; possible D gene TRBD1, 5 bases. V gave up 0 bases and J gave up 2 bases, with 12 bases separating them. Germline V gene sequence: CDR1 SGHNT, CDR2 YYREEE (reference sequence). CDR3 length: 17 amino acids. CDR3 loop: CASSLDPTAAYNSPLHF. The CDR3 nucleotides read TGTGCCAGCAGCTTGGATCCGACAGCCGCCTATAATTCACCCCTCCACTTT. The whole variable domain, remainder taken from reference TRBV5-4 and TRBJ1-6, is ETGVTQSPTHLIKTRGQQVTLRCSSQSGHNTVSWYQQALGQGPQFIFQYYREEENGRGNFPPRFSGLQFPNYSSELNVNALELDDSALYLCASSLDPTAAYNSPLHFGNGTRLTVT.

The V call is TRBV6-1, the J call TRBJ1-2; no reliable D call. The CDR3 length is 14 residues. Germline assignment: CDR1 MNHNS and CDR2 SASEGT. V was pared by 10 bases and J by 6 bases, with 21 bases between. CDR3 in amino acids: CATTPGWALDGYTF. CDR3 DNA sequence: TGTGCCACTACCCCGGGGTGGGCTCTTGATGGCTACACCTTC.

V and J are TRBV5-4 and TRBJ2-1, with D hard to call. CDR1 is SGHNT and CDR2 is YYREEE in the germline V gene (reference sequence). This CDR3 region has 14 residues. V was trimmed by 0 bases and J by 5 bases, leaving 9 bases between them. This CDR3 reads CASSLDQDNNEQFF. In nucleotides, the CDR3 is TGTGCCAGCAGCTTGGATCAGGATAACAATGAGCAGTTCTTC.